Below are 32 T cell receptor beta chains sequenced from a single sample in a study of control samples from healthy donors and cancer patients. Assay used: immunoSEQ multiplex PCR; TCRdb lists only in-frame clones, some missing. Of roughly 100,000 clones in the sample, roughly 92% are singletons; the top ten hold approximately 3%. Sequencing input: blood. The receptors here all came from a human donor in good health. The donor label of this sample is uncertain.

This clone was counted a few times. The CDR3 spells CASSGSRGLTDTQYF. Here the CDR3 DNA reads TGCGCCAGCAGCGGGTCTCGGGGTTTGACAGATACGCAGTATTTT. This rearrangement joins TRBV5-1 to TRBJ2-3, with D possibly matching TRBD2 (5 bases). Trimming removed 4 bases at V and 3 bases at J, with 15 bases between. This CDR3 contains 15 residues. Germline V gene lookup returns CDR1 SGHRS and CDR2 YFSETQ.

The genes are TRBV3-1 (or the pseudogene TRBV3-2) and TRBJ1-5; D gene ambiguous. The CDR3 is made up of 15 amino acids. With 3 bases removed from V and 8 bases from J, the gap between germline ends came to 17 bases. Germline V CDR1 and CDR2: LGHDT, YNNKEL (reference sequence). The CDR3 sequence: CASSHSDTRNEPQHF. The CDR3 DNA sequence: TGTGCCAGCAGCCATTCCGACACCCGAAATGAGCCCCAGCATTTT.

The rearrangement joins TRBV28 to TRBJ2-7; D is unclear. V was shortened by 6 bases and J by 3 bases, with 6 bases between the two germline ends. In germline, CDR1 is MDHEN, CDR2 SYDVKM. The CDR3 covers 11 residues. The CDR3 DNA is TGTGCCAGCAGAACACGCTACGAGCAGTACTTC. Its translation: CASRTRYEQYF.

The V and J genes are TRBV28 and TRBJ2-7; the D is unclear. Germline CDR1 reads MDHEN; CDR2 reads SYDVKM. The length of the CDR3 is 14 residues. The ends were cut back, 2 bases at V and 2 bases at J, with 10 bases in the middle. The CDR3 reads CASSLIGQTYEQYF. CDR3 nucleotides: TGTGCCAGCAGTTTAATCGGGCAGACCTACGAGCAGTACTTC.

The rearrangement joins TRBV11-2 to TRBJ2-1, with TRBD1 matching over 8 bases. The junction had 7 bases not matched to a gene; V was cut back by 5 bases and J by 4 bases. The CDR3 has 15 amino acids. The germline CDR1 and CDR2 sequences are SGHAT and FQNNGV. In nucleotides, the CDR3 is TGTGCCAGCAGCATCTCAGGGGGCGATTACAATGAGCAGTTCTTC. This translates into CASSISGGDYNEQFF.

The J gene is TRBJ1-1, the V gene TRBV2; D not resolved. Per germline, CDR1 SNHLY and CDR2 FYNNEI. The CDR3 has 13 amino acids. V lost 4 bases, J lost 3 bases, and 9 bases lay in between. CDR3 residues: CASSGQRYTEAFF. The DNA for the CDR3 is TGTGCCAGCAGTGGGCAGCGTTACACTGAAGCTTTCTTT.

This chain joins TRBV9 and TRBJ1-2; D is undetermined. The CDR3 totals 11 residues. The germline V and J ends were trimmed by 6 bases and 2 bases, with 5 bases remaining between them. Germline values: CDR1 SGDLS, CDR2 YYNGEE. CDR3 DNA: TGTGCCAGCAACACGAACTATGGCTACACCTTC. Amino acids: CASNTNYGYTF. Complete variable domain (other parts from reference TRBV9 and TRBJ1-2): DSGVTQTPKHLITATGQRVTLRCSPRSGDLSVYWYQQSLDQGLQFLIQYYNGEERAKGNILERFSAQQFPDLHSELNLSSLELGDSALYFCASNTNYGYTFGSGTRLTVV.

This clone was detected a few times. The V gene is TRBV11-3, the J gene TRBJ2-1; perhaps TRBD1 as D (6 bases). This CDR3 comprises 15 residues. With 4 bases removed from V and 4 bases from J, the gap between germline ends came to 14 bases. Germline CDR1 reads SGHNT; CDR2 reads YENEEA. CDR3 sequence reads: CASSSEDSPYNEQFF. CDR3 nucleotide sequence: TGTGCCAGCAGCTCGGAGGACAGTCCGTACAATGAGCAGTTCTTC.

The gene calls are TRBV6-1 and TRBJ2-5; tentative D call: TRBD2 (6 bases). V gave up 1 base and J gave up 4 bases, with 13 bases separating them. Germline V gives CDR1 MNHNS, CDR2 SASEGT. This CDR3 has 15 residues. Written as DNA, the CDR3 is TGTGCCAGCAGTGAAGGTTGGGGAGGCAGAGAGACCCAGTACTTC. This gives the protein CASSEGWGGRETQYF.

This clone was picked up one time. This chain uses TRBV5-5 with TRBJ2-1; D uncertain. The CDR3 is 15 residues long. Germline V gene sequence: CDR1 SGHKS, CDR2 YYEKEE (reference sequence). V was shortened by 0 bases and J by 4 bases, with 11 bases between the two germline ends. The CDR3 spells CASSLALSEYNEQFF. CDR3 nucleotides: TGTGCCAGCAGCTTGGCCTTGAGCGAATACAATGAGCAGTTCTTC.

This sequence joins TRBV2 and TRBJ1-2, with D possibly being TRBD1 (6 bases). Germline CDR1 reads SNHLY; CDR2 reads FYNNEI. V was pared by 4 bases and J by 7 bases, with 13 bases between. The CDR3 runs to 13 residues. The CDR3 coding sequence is TGTGCCAGCAGTGCGTCAGGGGTGTTTGGCTACACCTTC. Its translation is CASSASGVFGYTF. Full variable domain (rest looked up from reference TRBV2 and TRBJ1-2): EPEVTQTPSHQVTQMGQEVILRCVPISNHLYFYWYRQILGQKVEFLVSFYNNEISEKSEIFDDQFSVERPDGSNFTLKIRSTKLEDSAMYFCASSASGVFGYTFGSGTRLTVV.

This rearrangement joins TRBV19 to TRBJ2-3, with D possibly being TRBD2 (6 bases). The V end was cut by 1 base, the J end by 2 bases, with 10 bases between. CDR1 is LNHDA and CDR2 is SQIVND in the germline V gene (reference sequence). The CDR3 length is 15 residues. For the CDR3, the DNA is TGTGCCAGTAGTATAGCAGGCGGGAACACAGATACGCAGTATTTT. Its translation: CASSIAGGNTDTQYF. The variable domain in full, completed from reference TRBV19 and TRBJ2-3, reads DGGITQSPKYLFRKEGQNVTLSCEQNLNHDAMYWYRQDPGQGLRLIYYSQIVNDFQKGDIAEGYSVSREKKESFPLTVTSAQKNPTAFYLCASSIAGGNTDTQYFGPGTRLTVL.

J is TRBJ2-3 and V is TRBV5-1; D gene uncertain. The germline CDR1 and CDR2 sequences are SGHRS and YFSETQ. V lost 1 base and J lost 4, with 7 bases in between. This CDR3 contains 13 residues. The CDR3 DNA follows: TGCGCCAGCAGCTTGTCCCGGGCAGATACGCAGTATTTT. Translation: CASSLSRADTQYF.

As DNA, the CDR3 is TGTGCCAGCAGGCAGGGGATAGGCACTGAAGCTTTCTTT. Translation gives CASRQGIGTEAFF. V usage is TRBV2 and J usage is TRBJ1-1; D might be TRBD1 (6 bases). CDR1 and CDR2 from the germline V gene are SNHLY and FYNNEI. The CDR3 contains 13 residues. Trimming removed 6 bases at V and 4 bases at J, with 12 bases between.

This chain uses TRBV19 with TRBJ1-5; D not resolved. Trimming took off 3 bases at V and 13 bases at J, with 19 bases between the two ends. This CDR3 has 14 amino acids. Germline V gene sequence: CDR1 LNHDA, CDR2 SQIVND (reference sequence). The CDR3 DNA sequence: TGTGCCAGTAGTATCCTCTTGAAGGGTAGAGGTCAGCATTTT. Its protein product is CASSILLKGRGQHF.

CDR3 in DNA: TGTGCCAGCAGTCAGGACACTGTTGGGCCCCAGCATTTT. It translates to CASSQDTVGPQHF. V gene TRBV6-5 combines with J gene TRBJ1-5; TRBD1 might be the D (5 bases). The CDR3 runs 13 residues. CDR1 is MNHEY and CDR2 is SVGAGI in the germline V gene. V lost 5 bases, J lost 9 bases, and 14 bases lay in between.

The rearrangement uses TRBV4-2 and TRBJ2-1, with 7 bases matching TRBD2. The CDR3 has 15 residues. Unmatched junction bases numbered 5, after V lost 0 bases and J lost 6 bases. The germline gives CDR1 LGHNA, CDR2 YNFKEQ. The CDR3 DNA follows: TGTGCCAGCAGCCAAGAGGGAGGGGTTGCCAATGAGCAGTTCTTC. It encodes CASSQEGGVANEQFF.

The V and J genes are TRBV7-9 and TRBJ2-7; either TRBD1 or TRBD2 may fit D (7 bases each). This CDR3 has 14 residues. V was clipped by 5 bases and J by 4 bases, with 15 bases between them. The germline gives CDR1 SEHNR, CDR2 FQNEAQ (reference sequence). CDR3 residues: CASSPAGGGYEQYF. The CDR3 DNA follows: TGTGCCAGCAGCCCGGCAGGGGGGGGGTACGAGCAGTACTTC.

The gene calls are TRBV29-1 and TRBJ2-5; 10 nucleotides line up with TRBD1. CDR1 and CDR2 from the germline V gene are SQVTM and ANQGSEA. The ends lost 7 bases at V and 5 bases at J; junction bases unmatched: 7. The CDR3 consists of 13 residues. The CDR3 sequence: CSADRGRKETQYF. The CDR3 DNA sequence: TGCAGCGCTGACAGGGGGCGAAAGGAGACCCAGTACTTC.

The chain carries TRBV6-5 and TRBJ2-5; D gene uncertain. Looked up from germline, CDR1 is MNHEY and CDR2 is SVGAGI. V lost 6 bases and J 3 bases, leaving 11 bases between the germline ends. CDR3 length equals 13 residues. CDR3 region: CASRWLREETQYF. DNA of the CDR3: TGTGCCAGCAGGTGGCTGCGCGAAGAGACCCAGTACTTC.

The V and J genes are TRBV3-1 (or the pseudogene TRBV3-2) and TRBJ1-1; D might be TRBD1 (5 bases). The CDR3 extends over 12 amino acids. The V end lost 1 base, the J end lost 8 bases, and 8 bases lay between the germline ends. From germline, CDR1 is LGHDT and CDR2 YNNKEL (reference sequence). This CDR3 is CASSQGGLEAFF. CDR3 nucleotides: TGTGCCAGCAGCCAAGGGGGACTGGAAGCTTTCTTT.

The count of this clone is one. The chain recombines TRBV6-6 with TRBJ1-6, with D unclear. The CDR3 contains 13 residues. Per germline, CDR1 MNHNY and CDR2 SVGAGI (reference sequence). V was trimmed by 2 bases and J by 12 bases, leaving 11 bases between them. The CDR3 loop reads CASSYQDPKPLHF. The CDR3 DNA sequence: TGTGCCAGCAGTTACCAGGACCCTAAACCCCTCCACTTT.

CDR3 sequence (DNA): TGTGCTAGCGGATCAGGGCCAAGGAATGAGCAGTTCTTC. Its translation: CASGSGPRNEQFF. The chain combines TRBV7-7 with TRBJ2-1; TRBD2 is a possible D gene (6 bases). In germline, CDR1 is SSHAT, CDR2 FNYEAQ (reference sequence). This CDR3 is 13 amino acids long.

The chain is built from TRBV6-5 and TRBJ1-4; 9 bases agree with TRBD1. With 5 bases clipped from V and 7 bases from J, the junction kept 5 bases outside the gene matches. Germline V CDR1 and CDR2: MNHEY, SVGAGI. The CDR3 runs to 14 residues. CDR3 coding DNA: TGTGCCAGCAGTACAGGGGGCTTTGGTGAAAAACTGTTTTTT. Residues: CASSTGGFGEKLFF.

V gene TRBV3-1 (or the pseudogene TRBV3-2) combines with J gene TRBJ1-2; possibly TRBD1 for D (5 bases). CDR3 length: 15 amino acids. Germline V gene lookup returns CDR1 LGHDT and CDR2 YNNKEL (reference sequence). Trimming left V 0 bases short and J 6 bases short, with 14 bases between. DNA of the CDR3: TGTGCCAGCAGCCAAGAGGCCAGGGTATTGAATGGCTACACCTTC. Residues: CASSQEARVLNGYTF.

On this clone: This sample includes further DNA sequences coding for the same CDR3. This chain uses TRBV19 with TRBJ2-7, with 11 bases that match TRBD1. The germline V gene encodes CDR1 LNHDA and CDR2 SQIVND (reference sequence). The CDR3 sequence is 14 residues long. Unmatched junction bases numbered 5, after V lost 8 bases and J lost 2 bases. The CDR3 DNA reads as TGTGCCAGTCGACCGGGACAGGGGGCCTACGAGCAGTACTTC. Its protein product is CASRPGQGAYEQYF.

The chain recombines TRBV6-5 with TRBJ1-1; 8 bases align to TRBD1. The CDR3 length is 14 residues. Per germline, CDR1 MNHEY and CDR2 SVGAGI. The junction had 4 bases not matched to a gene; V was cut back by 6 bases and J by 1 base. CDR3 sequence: CASRDRAANTEAFF. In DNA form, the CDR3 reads TGTGCCAGCAGGGACAGGGCTGCGAACACTGAAGCTTTCTTT.

The CDR3 DNA follows: TGTGCCAGCAGTATAGAAGGGACAGCTGAAGCTTTCTTT. Translated: CASSIEGTAEAFF. The rearrangement joins TRBV12-3 or TRBV12-4 to TRBJ1-1; 7 bases map to TRBD1. This CDR3 is 13 amino acids long. Losses at the gene ends were 5 bases for V and 6 bases for J; bases not matched to a gene: 6.

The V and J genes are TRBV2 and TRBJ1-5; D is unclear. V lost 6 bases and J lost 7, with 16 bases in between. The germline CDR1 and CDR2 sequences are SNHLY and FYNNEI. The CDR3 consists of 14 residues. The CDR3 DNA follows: TGTGCCAGCAGACTGGACGGAGCGGGGCAGCCCCAGCATTTT. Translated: CASRLDGAGQPQHF.

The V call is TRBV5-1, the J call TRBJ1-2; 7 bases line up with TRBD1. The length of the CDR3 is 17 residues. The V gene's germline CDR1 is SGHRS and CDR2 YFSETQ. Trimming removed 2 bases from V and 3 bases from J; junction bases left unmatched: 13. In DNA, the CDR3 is TGCGCCAGCAGCTTCGGGAATGCTCAGCAGGGGGACTATGGCTACACCTTC. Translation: CASSFGNAQQGDYGYTF. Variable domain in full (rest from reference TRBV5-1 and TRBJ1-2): KAGVTQTPRYLIKTRGQQVTLSCSPISGHRSVSWYQQTPGQGLQFLFEYFSETQRNKGNFPGRFSGRQFSNSRSEMNVSTLELGDSALYLCASSFGNAQQGDYGYTFGSGTRLTVV.

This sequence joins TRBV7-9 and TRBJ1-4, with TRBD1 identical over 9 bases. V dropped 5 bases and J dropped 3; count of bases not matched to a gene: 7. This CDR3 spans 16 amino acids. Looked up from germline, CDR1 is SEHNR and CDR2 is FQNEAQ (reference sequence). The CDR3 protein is CASSTGTGLANEKLFF. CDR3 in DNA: TGTGCCAGCAGCACCGGGACAGGGCTAGCTAATGAAAAACTGTTTTTT.

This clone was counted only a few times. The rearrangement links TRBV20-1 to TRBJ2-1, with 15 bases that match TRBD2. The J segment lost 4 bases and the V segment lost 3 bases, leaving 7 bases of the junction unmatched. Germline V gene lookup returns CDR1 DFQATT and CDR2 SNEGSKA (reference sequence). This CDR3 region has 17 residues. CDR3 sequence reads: CSASQKGLAGGYNEQFF. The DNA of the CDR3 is TGCAGTGCTAGTCAGAAGGGACTAGCGGGGGGTTACAATGAGCAGTTCTTC.